Below, 20 T cell receptor beta chains from the same sample are listed, as sequenced in a study of blood T cells in healthy people across ages. A second PCR of about 6 to 11 cycles used a sample-barcoded 5' primer and a J-beta primer mix. TCRdb reprocessed the 5' RACE reads with MiXCR, giving one entry per CDR3 protein. The table shows 580,000 or so distinct CDR3 sequences, with around half occurring only once. The sequencing sample was made of blood. The receptors derive from a man older than 75 in good health.

This clonotype was observed at least ten times. The DNA for the CDR3 is TGTGCCAGCAGCCCGGCGGGGGGCCTCACGGATACGCAGTATTTT. It yields the protein CASSPAGGLTDTQYF. The rearrangement links TRBV9 to TRBJ2-3, with 8 bases identical to TRBD2. The CDR3 has 15 amino acids. The V segment lost 4 bases and the J segment 6 bases; nucleotides outside the gene matches: 10. Looked up from germline, CDR1 is SGDLS and CDR2 is YYNGEE.

This clonotype came up a few times. The DNA of the CDR3 is TGTGCCAGCAGCTTCCGGGACAGGGGCGCCCGGACCCAGTACTTC. Protein: CASSFRDRGARTQYF. This chain uses TRBV7-9 with TRBJ2-5, with 10 positions matching TRBD1. This CDR3 spans 15 amino acids. Trimming at V came to 3 bases and at J to 7 bases, leaving 8 bases not matched to a gene. In germline, CDR1 is SEHNR, CDR2 FQNEAQ (reference sequence).

In its sample, this clonotype was seen a few times. The CDR3 is CAWTPDRGNEQFF. Here the CDR3 DNA reads TGTGCCTGGACCCCCGATAGGGGCAATGAGCAGTTCTTC. V and J are TRBV30 and TRBJ2-1, with a possible D match to TRBD1 (5 bases). The germline V gene has CDR1 GTSNPN and CDR2 SVGIG (reference sequence). The germline V and J ends were trimmed by 4 bases and 6 bases, with 13 bases remaining between them. CDR3 size: 13 residues.

In this sample, this clonotype turned up a few times. The gene calls are TRBV4-3 and TRBJ2-3; 8 nucleotides agree with TRBD2. The CDR3 contains 16 residues. Germline CDR1 LGHNA, CDR2 YSLEER. J was trimmed by 3 bases and V by 4 bases; bases with no gene match: 9. CDR3 sequence: CASSRKTSVETDTQYF. CDR3 coding DNA: TGCGCCAGCAGCCGAAAGACTAGCGTAGAGACAGATACGCAGTATTTT.

The chain employs TRBV20-1 and TRBJ1-2; D not certain. The CDR3 totals 11 residues. Looked up from germline, CDR1 is DFQATT and CDR2 is SNEGSKA (reference sequence). V lost 6 bases and J lost 4, with 9 bases in between. The CDR3 nucleotides read TGCAGTGCCCGAGACACCTATGGCTACACCTTC. Protein: CSARDTYGYTF.

V usage is TRBV10-3 and J usage is TRBJ2-1; D is perhaps TRBD2 (5 bases). Germline V lookup: CDR1 ENHRY, CDR2 SYGVKD. The CDR3 covers 11 residues. Trimming left V 5 bases short and J 6 bases short, with 5 bases between. The CDR3 nucleotides read TGTGCCATCAGTAGCGGCAATGAGCAGTTCTTC. Translation gives CAISSGNEQFF.

In its sample, this clonotype was seen a few times. The chain combines TRBV7-9 with TRBJ2-1; 8 bases are a match to TRBD2. CDR1 is SEHNR and CDR2 is FQNEAQ in the germline V gene (reference sequence). The CDR3 totals 13 residues. V dropped 7 bases and J dropped 9; count of bases not matched to a gene: 8. The CDR3 DNA reads TGTGCCAGCACCCTGGGACTAGACGCTGAGCAGTTCTTC. Translation gives CASTLGLDAEQFF.

This clonotype was detected only a few times. The genes are TRBV7-2 and TRBJ2-5; D possibly matches TRBD1 or TRBD2 (6 bases each). Germline CDR1 reads SGHTA; CDR2 reads FQGNSA. The CDR3 has 18 amino acids. The V gene lost 2 bases and the J gene lost 7 bases, with 26 bases spanning the gap. The CDR3 DNA is TGTGCCAGCAGCTTACGGGGGCAGACTGACGGTCTAATGAGGACCCAGTACTTC. Its translation: CASSLRGQTDGLMRTQYF.

As for this clonotype: A single base separates this from a much larger clone, so it may be a read error. V and J are TRBV5-1 and TRBJ2-1, with D perhaps matching TRBD1 (6 bases). With the DNA end fitting TRBJ2-7 better, the J assignment may be wrong. Per the germline V gene, CDR1 is SGHRS and CDR2 is YFSETQ. The CDR3 sequence is 15 residues long. For the CDR3, the DNA is TGCGCCAGCAGCCAGTCAGGGGATACGCGTCATGAGCAGTACTTC. This encodes CASSQSGDTRHEQYF.

This clonotype was observed a few times. The CDR3 spells CASSSLDGNTEAFF. The CDR3 coding sequence is TGCGCCAGCAGCTCTTTAGATGGGAACACTGAAGCTTTCTTT. V and J are TRBV5-1 and TRBJ1-1; D not resolved. The CDR3 is 14 amino acids. Germline lookup yields CDR1 SGHRS and CDR2 YFSETQ. Trimming cost V 3 bases and J 1 base, with 10 bases left between them.

The J gene is TRBJ2-4, the V gene TRBV2, with 8 bases that match TRBD2. The J call may be mistaken, given a closer DNA end match to TRBJ2-5. The CDR3 has 15 residues. Germline CDR1 is SNHLY and CDR2 is FYNNEI. DNA for the CDR3: TGTGCCAGCAGTGACCGGGGGGGGACACAAGAGACCCAGTACTTC. Translated: CASSDRGGTQETQYF.

The chain recombines TRBV10-1 with TRBJ2-1, with D hard to call. This CDR3 is built from 14 residues. Trimming removed 2 bases from V and 8 bases from J, with 13 bases in between. CDR1 WNHNN and CDR2 SYGVQD come from the germline V gene (reference sequence). The CDR3 loop reads CASSEGGDLDEQFF. CDR3 DNA: TGCGCCAGCAGTGAGGGTGGGGATTTGGATGAGCAGTTCTTC.

This clonotype was counted ten times or more. The rearrangement uses TRBV27 and TRBJ2-7, with D possibly matching TRBD1 (6 bases). The V end was cut by 6 bases, the J end by 9 bases, with 24 bases between. The CDR3 length is 15 residues. The V gene's germline CDR1 is MNHEY and CDR2 SMNVEV (reference sequence). CDR3 protein: CASRTGEQGRVRQYF. CDR3 in DNA: TGTGCCAGCAGGACAGGTGAACAGGGAAGGGTTAGGCAGTACTTC.

This clonotype has a handful of counts. This rearrangement joins TRBV2 to TRBJ2-5; D might be TRBD2 (5 bases). The germline CDR1 and CDR2 sequences are SNHLY and FYNNEI. The CDR3 has 11 amino acids. Between the trimmed V and J ends, which lost 6 bases and 11 bases, there was a span of 13 bases. CDR3 in amino acids: CASSLLEEQYF. The CDR3 nucleotides read TGTGCCAGCAGCCTGTTGGAGGAGCAGTACTTC.

A remark on this clonotype: Just one base apart from a much larger clone, this may be a read error. The CDR3 sequence is CSSSYLPETQYF. DNA of the CDR3: TGTTCCAGCAGCTACCTCCCTGAGACCCAGTACTTC. This chain uses TRBV7-9 with TRBJ2-5; D is unclear. This CDR3 is 12 amino acids long. CDR1 is SEHNR and CDR2 is FQNEAQ in the germline V gene (reference sequence).

The J gene is TRBJ1-1, the V gene TRBV7-2; TRBD1 agrees at 10 bases. After removal of 5 bases from V and 7 bases from J, the junction contained 7 bases not matched to a gene. The CDR3 extends over 14 amino acids. Germline V gene lookup returns CDR1 SGHTA and CDR2 FQGNSA. CDR3 in DNA: TGTGCCAGCAGCAGACAGGGGGCTATTGGTGAAGCTTTCTTT. Translated: CASSRQGAIGEAFF.

This clonotype was counted ten times or more. A read error may be the cause here, since a much bigger clone is one base away. The chain is built from TRBV10-3 and TRBJ2-5, with 7 nucleotides matching TRBD1. Germline CDR1 and CDR2: ENHRY and SYGVKD. This CDR3 contains 13 residues. V shed 6 bases and J 11 bases; nucleotides not matched to a gene: 12. The CDR3 region is CAIRTGQHNEQYF. DNA of the CDR3: TGTGCCATCAGGACGGGACAGCACAATGAGCAGTACTTC.

This sequence joins TRBV15 and TRBJ2-1; 11 bases agree with TRBD2. Trimming at V came to 0 bases and at J to 0 bases, leaving 13 bases not matched to a gene. This CDR3 region has 21 residues. Germline lookup yields CDR1 LNHNV and CDR2 YYDKDF (reference sequence). The CDR3 nucleotides are TGTGCCACCAGCAGAGATGCCCTAGCGGGAGGTCTCTCCGGCTCCTACAATGAGCAGTTCTTC. Translated: CATSRDALAGGLSGSYNEQFF.

V and J are TRBV10-3 and TRBJ1-4; TRBD1 is a possible D gene (6 bases). The CDR3 covers 13 residues. The germline V and J ends were trimmed by 8 bases and 3 bases, with 10 bases remaining between them. CDR1 and CDR2 from the germline V gene are ENHRY and SYGVKD. This CDR3 is CAIGAGANEKLFF. CDR3 sequence (DNA): TGTGCCATCGGCGCAGGGGCTAATGAAAAACTGTTTTTT.

The chain joins TRBV2 to TRBJ1-2; D gene ambiguous. V lost 2 bases, J lost 3 bases, and 13 bases lay in between. From germline, CDR1 is SNHLY and CDR2 FYNNEI. The CDR3 runs 15 residues. The CDR3: CASSEWPPGDYGYTF. Written as DNA, the CDR3 is TGTGCCAGCAGTGAATGGCCTCCTGGAGACTATGGCTACACCTTC.